This paragraph reports one T cell receptor beta chain. This CDR3 spans 14 amino acids. Germline CDR1 is MDHEN and CDR2 is SYDVKM. V was shortened by 5 bases and J by 6 bases, with 17 bases between the two germline ends. This record comes from a study of blood T cell repertoires in COVID-19. In the study overall: The cDNA or gDNA used as material had been derived from T cells, B-cell-depleted T cells, or PBMCs.

Original handling: Nucleated cell number was recorded as an estimate derived from reference gene primer amplification. The assay was immunoSEQ multiplex PCR, and TCRdb's table has in-frame clones only and misses some. The DNA gave D and trimming, while V, J and clone size come from that table. Of roughly 97,000 clones listed, approximately 88% were seen once; the top ten hold 5.1%. The genes are TRBV28 and TRBJ2-7, with a tentative D call TRBD2 (5 bases). Sequenced material: peripheral blood. The TCR was taken from a human donor in a cohort sampled during active COVID-19. The CDR3 region has the DNA TGTGCCAGCAGTCAACCGGGCCGAGAGGGCGAGCAGTACTTC. This sequence encodes CASSQPGREGEQYF.